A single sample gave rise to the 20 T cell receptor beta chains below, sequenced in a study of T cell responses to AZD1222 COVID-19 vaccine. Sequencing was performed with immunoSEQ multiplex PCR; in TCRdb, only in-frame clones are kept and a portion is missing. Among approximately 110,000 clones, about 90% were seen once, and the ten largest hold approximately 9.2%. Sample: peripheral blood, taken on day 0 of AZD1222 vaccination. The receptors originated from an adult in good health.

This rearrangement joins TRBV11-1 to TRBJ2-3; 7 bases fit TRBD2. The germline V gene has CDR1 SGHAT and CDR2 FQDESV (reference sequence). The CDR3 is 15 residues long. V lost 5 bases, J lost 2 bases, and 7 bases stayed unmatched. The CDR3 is CASSPVGGSTDTQYF. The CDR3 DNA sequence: TGTGCCAGCAGCCCAGTGGGGGGGTCCACAGATACGCAGTATTTT.

CDR3 DNA sequence: TGCGCCAGCACGAGGGAGTTGAACACTGAAGCTTTCTTT. Translation: CASTRELNTEAFF. The chain employs TRBV5-1 and TRBJ1-1; unclear D gene. The CDR3 spans 13 residues. CDR1 is SGHRS, CDR2 YFSETQ, per germline. V was cut by 6 bases and J by 0 bases, with 9 bases left in between.

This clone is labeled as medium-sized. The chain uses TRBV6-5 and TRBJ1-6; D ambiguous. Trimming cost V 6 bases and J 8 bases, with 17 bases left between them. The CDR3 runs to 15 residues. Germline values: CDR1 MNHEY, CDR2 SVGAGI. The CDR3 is CASSLHIHGDSPLHF. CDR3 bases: TGTGCCAGCAGCTTACACATTCATGGCGATTCACCCCTCCACTTT.

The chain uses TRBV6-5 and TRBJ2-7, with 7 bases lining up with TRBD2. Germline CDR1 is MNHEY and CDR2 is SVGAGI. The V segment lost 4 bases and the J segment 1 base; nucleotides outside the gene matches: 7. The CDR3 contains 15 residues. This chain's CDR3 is CASSSPGGLSYEQYF. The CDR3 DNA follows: TGTGCCAGCAGTTCACCGGGGGGACTGTCCTACGAGCAGTACTTC.

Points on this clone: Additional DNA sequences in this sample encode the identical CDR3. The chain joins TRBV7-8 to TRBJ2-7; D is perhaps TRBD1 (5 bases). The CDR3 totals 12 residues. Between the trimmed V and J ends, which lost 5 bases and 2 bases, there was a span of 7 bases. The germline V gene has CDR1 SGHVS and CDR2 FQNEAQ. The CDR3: CASSLGAYEQYF. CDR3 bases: TGTGCCAGCAGCCTAGGGGCCTACGAGCAGTACTTC.

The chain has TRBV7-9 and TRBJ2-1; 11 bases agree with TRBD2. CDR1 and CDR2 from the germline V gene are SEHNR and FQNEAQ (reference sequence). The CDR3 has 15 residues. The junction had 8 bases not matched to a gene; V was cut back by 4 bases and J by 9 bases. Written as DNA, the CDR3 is TGTGCCAGCAGCTCCGTTAGCGGGGGGGCTGGTGAGCAGTTCTTC. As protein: CASSSVSGGAGEQFF. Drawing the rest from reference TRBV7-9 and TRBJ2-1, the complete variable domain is DTGVSQNPRHKITKRGQNVTFRCDPISEHNRLYWYRQTLGQGPEFLTYFQNEAQLEKSRLLSDRFSAERPKGSFSTLEIQRTEQGDSAMYLCASSSVSGGAGEQFFGPGTRLTVL.

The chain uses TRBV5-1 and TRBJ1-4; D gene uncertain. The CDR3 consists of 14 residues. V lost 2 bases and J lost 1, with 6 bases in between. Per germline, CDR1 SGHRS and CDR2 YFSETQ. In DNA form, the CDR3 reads TGCGCCAGCAGCTTCCGGGAAACTAATGAAAAACTGTTTTTT. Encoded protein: CASSFRETNEKLFF. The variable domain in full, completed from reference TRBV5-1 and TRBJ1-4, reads KAGVTQTPRYLIKTRGQQVTLSCSPISGHRSVSWYQQTPGQGLQFLFEYFSETQRNKGNFPGRFSGRQFSNSRSEMNVSTLELGDSALYLCASSFRETNEKLFFGSGTQLSVL.

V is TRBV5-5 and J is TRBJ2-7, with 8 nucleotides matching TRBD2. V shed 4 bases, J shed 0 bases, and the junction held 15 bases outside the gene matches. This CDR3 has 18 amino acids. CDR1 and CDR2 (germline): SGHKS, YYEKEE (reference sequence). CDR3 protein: CASSQYPTSGTTSYEQYF. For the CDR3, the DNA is TGTGCCAGCAGCCAATACCCTACTAGCGGTACGACCTCCTACGAGCAGTACTTC.

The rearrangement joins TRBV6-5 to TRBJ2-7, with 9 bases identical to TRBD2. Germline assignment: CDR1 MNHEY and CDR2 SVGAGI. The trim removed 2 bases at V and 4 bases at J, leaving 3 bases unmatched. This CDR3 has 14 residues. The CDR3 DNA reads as TGTGCCAGCAGTTACGGGCTAGCGGGGTACGAGCAGTACTTC. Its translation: CASSYGLAGYEQYF.

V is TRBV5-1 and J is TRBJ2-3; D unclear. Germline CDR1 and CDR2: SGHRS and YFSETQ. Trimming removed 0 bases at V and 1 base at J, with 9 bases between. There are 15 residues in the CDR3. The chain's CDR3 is CASSLGASRTDTQYF. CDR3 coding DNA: TGCGCCAGCAGCTTGGGGGCATCCCGCACAGATACGCAGTATTTT.

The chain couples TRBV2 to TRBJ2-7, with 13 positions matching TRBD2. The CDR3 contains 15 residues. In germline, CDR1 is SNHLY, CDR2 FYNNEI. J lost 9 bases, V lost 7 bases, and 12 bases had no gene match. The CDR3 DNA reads TGTGCCAGCACCATAGGACTAGCGGGAGTCACGGTGCAGTACTTC. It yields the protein CASTIGLAGVTVQYF.

The CDR3: CASSLFRSTDTQYF. Here the CDR3 DNA reads TGTGCCAGCAGCTTATTTAGGAGCACAGATACGCAGTATTTT. The rearrangement links TRBV11-3 to TRBJ2-3; D unresolved. Trimming removed 2 bases from V and 0 bases from J, with 6 bases in between. CDR3 size: 14 residues. Germline V gene lookup returns CDR1 SGHNT and CDR2 YENEEA.

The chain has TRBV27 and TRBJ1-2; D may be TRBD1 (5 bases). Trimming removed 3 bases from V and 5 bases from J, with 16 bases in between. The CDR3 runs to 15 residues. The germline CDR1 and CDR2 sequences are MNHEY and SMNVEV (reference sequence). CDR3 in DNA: TGTGCCAGCAGTTTTGCGGCCAGGGTACCGTATGGCTACACCTTC. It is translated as CASSFAARVPYGYTF.

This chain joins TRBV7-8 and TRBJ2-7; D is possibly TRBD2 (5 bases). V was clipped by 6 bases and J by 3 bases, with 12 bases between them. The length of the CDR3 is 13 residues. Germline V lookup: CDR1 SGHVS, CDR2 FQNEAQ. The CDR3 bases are TGTGCCAGCAGTTTTGACTATTTCTACGAGCAGTACTTC. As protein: CASSFDYFYEQYF.

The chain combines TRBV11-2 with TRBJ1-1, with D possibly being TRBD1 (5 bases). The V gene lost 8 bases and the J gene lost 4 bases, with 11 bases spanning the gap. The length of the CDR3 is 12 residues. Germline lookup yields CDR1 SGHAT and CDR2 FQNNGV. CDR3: CASGRGGTEAFF. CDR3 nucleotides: TGTGCCAGCGGGCGGGGGGGCACTGAAGCTTTCTTT.

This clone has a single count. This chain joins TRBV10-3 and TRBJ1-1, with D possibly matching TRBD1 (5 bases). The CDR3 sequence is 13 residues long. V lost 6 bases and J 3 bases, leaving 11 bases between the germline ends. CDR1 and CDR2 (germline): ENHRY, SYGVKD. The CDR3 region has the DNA TGTGCCATCAGAAGACAACAGGACACTGAAGCTTTCTTT. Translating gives CAIRRQQDTEAFF.

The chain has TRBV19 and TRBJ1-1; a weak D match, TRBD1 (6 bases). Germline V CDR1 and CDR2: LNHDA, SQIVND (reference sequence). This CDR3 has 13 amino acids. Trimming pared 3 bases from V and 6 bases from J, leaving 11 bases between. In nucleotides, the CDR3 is TGTGCCAGTAGTATTCAACAGGGAGCTGAAGCTTTCTTT. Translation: CASSIQQGAEAFF.

CDR3 bases: TGTGCCAGCATCATGAGCTCCTACAATGAGCAGTTCTTC. Translating it yields CASIMSSYNEQFF. This rearrangement joins TRBV6-5 to TRBJ2-1, with no clear D. Trimming took 7 bases from V and 0 from J, leaving 7 bases between them. The CDR3 runs to 13 residues. The germline V gene has CDR1 MNHEY and CDR2 SVGAGI.

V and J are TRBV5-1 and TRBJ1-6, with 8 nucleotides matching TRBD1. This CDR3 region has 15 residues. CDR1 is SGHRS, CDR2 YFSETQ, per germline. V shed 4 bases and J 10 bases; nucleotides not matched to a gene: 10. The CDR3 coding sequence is TGCGCCAGCAGCGTAGACAGGGGAAGAAGATCACCCCTCCACTTT. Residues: CASSVDRGRRSPLHF.

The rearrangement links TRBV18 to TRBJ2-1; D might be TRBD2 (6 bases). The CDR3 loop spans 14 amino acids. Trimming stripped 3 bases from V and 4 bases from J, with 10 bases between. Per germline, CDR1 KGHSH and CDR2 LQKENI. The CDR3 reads CASSPGLEYNEQFF. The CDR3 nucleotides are TGTGCCAGCTCACCGGGACTGGAGTACAATGAGCAGTTCTTC.